This T cell receptor (beta chain) was documented in a study of T cell repertoires in cytomegalovirus infection. This CDR3 region has 14 residues. The V gene's germline CDR1 is SGHVS and CDR2 FNYEAQ. V lost 1 base to trimming and J lost 6 bases, with 11 bases between them. In TCRdb, the reads were re-called with MiXCR into one record per CDR3 protein. Among approximately 500,000 distinct CDR3 sequences listed, roughly 29% were seen once. This clonotype was counted a few times. Its antigen is unknown. General observations from the study: Cumulative frequency of public TCR beta families picked out carriers of CMV plus the relevant HLA. Within the response measured ex vivo, HLA-C-restricted CMV-specific TCR beta clonotypes were dominant.

The rearrangement links TRBV7-6 to TRBJ2-3; D ambiguous. The TCR sequence derives from a human donor in good health (CMV status not recorded). Some clones in this sample may be carry-over from other donors' samples. Material for sequencing was PBMCs. As DNA, the CDR3 is TGTGCCAGCAGCTTAGAGCTAGGGTGGGATACGCAGTATTTT. Protein product: CASSLELGWDTQYF.